This T cell receptor (beta chain) was observed in a study of regulatory T cells in long-lasting Graves disease (dated by TCRdb to about 2021). Study-wide context: Patients with newly diagnosed Graves' disease had been on antithyroid drugs for under 3 months. TCR sequencing covered some 13 persistent and 20 newly diagnosed Graves' disease patients, some 33 samples in total. The study was registered as a clinical trial and conducted in China. Persistent Graves' disease patients were compared with newly diagnosed Graves' disease patients by peripheral blood TCR sequencing and RNA sequencing.

In light of the paper, this sample's time point label describes: newly diagnosed GD, antithyroid drugs for less than 3 months. For both TCR sequencing and RNA sequencing, RNA was extracted from PBMCs in TRIzol. Graves' disease was diagnosed according to American Thyroid Association guidelines. The patients came from an endocrinology department in Xi'an, China. Each patient gave 9 to 10 milliliters of peripheral blood, collected in an EDTA anticoagulant tube. PBMCs were isolated by Ficoll Paque Plus density gradient separation without further T cell sorting. An Agilent 2100 Bioanalyzer and agarose gel were used to check RNA quality, and a NanoDrop 2000 was used to measure RNA concentration. Broad study findings and their caveats: Compared with newly diagnosed patients, persistent Graves' disease patients had lower TCR Shannon entropy and fewer highly expanded clones, which suggests clonal expansion. A larger number of public clonotypes was shared among persistent patients (about 2,700) than among newly diagnosed patients (about 990). The authors acknowledged the small sample size as a limitation that may reduce accuracy. Persistent disease showed preferential use of TRBV28, TRBJ1-2 and TRBJ2-5, whereas newly diagnosed disease favored TRBV20-1 and TRBJ2-1. Only the TCR beta chain was sequenced and analyzed. Peripheral blood alone was examined, since thyroid tissue, which constituted the primary lesion, could not be accessed.

The CDR3 numbers 14 residues from cysteine through phenylalanine. Of the read, only the CDR3 DNA is kept; its 42 bases are in frame from base 1. V ends up 7 bases short and J 3 bases short, with an unmatched junction base count of 4. From the germline V gene, CDR1 is ENHRY and CDR2 is SYGVKD. Library method: multiplex PCR. The sample was run on an Illumina HiSeq 4000. To build TCR beta libraries, CDR3 regions were amplified by Arm-PCR using iRepertoire HTBI primers. Gel purification was performed on PCR products prior to sequencing. Regarding the original processing steps: Gene usage analysis of CDR3 amino acid clonotypes relied on the 55 to 80 TRBV and 14 TRBJ segments identified across samples. Filtered high-quality paired reads were merged into contigs using COPE and FqMerger. Contigs were aligned with BLAST to IMGT TRBV, TRBD and TRBJ reference genes, and CDR3 was defined per IMGT. Highly expanded clones were defined as clonotypes with a frequency above 0.1%. Repertoire diversity was measured by Shannon entropy, and V-J evenness by the Gini coefficient. Clonotypes shared by more than one individual were considered public. Through fastp at Q25 and MiXCR, TCRdb rebuilt clones from the public reads, retaining in-frame beta chains. Rows with one shared CDR3 protein collapse into an entry with the most common genes and DNA. TCRdb assigned the V and J calls; the authors' analysis was not used. The sample table records 350,000 to 400,000 distinct CDR3 sequences; 15% to 20% of these occur just once. 20% to 25% of the sample rests with the top ten.

This clonotype was counted many times. This receptor's antigen is unknown. Base quality data are lacking; no much larger clone is found one base away. This sample was also put to use in a study of T cells in Graves' hyperthyroidism and ophthalmopathy. From that second study: Stable Graves' hyperthyroidism was defined as no progression to ophthalmopathy during 18 months of follow-up. Hyperthyroidism patients were newly diagnosed, had a disease duration of under 2 months, and were aged 18 to 65 years. Exclusion was applied to patients with uncontrolled infections, other autoimmune diseases, pregnancy or lactation. Diagnoses were established on the basis of clinical symptoms, serum thyroxine and TRAb, thyroid ultrasound, and orbital computed tomography. For the first round of RT-PCR on the TCR CDR3, the HTBI primer set was used together with the Qiagen OneStep RT-PCR kit. Blood samples also contained most of the expanded thyroid clonotypes (frequency above 0.001), which suggests that blood repertoires may reflect thyroid immune responses. Ophthalmopathy was separated from stable hyperthyroidism by a 13 V-J signature model, with about 86% sensitivity and approximately 81% specificity obtained in cross-validation and 80%/75% obtained in testing. In validation, the model predicted progression to ophthalmopathy a median of 6.5 months before onset, with approximately 71% sensitivity and just under 75% specificity. To identify TCR V-J signatures that set the groups apart, the researchers used a discovery cohort of 95 to 100 patients, made up of approximately 43 with Graves' ophthalmopathy and 57 with stable Graves' hyperthyroidism. Prospective prediction of ophthalmopathy was tested in an independent validation cohort consisting of some 20 hyperthyroidism patients and some 17 patients who later progressed to ophthalmopathy. The 100 or so discovery patients were randomly divided into training and test sets at a 7:3 ratio. The study also compared thyroid tissue and blood T-cell repertoires from 6 or 7 Graves' hyperthyroidism patients. After blood sampling, hyperthyroidism patients were treated with methimazole at a starting dose of 30 mg daily, and ophthalmopathy patients were treated with high-dose intravenous methylprednisolone. Libraries were constructed in a second round of multiplex PCR, after which size selection and purification were carried out. Paired-end sequencing of the libraries was performed with 100 bp reads on an Illumina HiSeq2000. SOAPnuke was used to process the raw data, with reads discarded if the reads contained adapters or uncalled bases, had a mean Phred below 15, or lacked an exact constant-primer or identifier match. High-quality paired reads were merged with COPE v1.2.5, and unique nucleotide sequences were defined as clonotypes. MiTCR v1.1 was used to align the clonotypes against IMGT TRBV, TRBD and TRBJ reference segments. The analysis was restricted to V-J combinations with a frequency above 0.0001, which together covered around 99% of the repertoires. The TCS score was defined as F50 (clonal expansion) divided by E x V (chaos), with BLOSUM62-based TCRdist calculated between CDR3 peptides within each V-J. Welch's t-statistics and random forest reduced roughly 500 V-J features to 10 to 15, which were used in a naive Bayes classifier (R e1071). Sample size was not statistically predetermined, and blinding of investigators to group allocation was not performed. TCR Vbeta CDR3 sequencing of 130 to 150 peripheral blood samples (around 45 ophthalmopathy, 75 hyperthyroidism and around 17 progressor patients) is reported in the paper.

The clonotype originates from a woman younger than 35 with Graves disease. Donor details come from another sample of the same person, matched by shared clones. The sample consisted of peripheral blood mononuclear cells (PBMCs), taken at new diagnosis, from a patient treated with antithyroid drugs. The V gene is TRBV10-3 and the J gene is TRBJ2-1; 9 middle bases align to TRBD2. CDR3 region: CAITQREDYNEQFF. Here is the DNA: TGTGCCATCACCCAGCGGGAGGACTACAATGAGCAGTTCTTC.